This T cell receptor (beta chain) was found in a study of regulatory T cells in long-lasting Graves disease. Study findings and constraints: Examination was confined to peripheral blood, excluding thyroid tissue.

Arm-PCR of CDR3 regions and iRepertoire HTBI primers were used to build TCR beta libraries. TCRdb re-analysed the multiplex PCR reads in MiXCR, keeping a single row per CDR3 protein. Here the sample spans 350,000 to 450,000 distinct CDR3 sequences, about 15% being singletons. The time point here: newly diagnosed GD, antithyroid drugs for less than 3 months. The TCR library was made from RNA extracted from PBMCs. Roughly 9.5-milliliter peripheral blood samples went into EDTA tubes. Per germline, CDR1 SGHVS and CDR2 FQNEAQ. The CDR3 contains 14 residues. Germline trimming cut 5 bases from V and 7 bases from J; bases unmatched to any gene: 5. This clonotype was seen ten or more times. Its antigen is still unknown. These data were also filed under a second study, of T cells in Graves' hyperthyroidism and ophthalmopathy. That paper states: Patients aged 18 to 65 had newly diagnosed hyperthyroidism of under 2 months' duration.

The rearrangement joins TRBV7-8 to TRBJ2-1, with TRBD2 identical over 10 bases. Here the sequenced sample was peripheral blood mononuclear cells (PBMCs), taken at new diagnosis, from a patient treated with antithyroid drugs. The receptor's source is a woman aged 40 to 50 with Graves disease. The CDR3 is CASSEREGRNEQFF. The CDR3 DNA follows: TGTGCCAGCAGCGAGCGGGAGGGCAGGAATGAGCAGTTCTTC.